A selection of T cell receptor beta chains follows, all from one sample in a study of cytomegalovirus exposure and HLA in healthy donors. Measured with immunoSEQ multiplex PCR; TCRdb has only the in-frame clones, and not every one. Among around 110,000 clones listed, around 81% were seen once. What was sequenced was PBMCs. The receptor set was obtained from a woman between 25 and 40 years old in good health and CMV-seronegative. The CDR3 runs from the conserved cysteine through the conserved F or W. The order of the fields is clone size, D gene, J gene, V gene, CDR3 DNA, CDR3 protein. A D gene is named only where the DNA matches it firmly. Size values are once, few and many counts, or a class for expanded clones, and some rows have none.

. TRBD1 TRBJ1-6 TRBV27 TGTGCCAGCAGCTTGAACCAGGGGGCCTATAATTCACCCCTCCACTTT CASSLNQGAYNSPLHF
. TRBD2 TRBJ2-1 TRBV7-2 TGTGCCAGCAGCCCAACTCACGCGGGAGGCACCTACAATGAGCAGTTCTTC CASSPTHAGGTYNEQFF
. TRBD2 TRBJ2-7 TRBV9 TGTGCCAGCAGCGAACCCAGCGGAGGGCCCACTAGCGGGAACCCCTACGAGCAGTACTTC CASSEPSGGPTSGNPYEQYF
. TRBD2 TRBJ2-3 TRBV27 TGTGCCAGCAGCCCTCTTAGGACTAGCGGAGTCTATACGCAGTATTTT CASSPLRTSGVYTQYF
. . TRBJ2-2 TRBV28 TGTGCCACTACCAAGCGGGCCCCCACCGGGGAGCTGTTTTTT CATTKRAPTGELFF
. TRBD1 TRBJ2-5 TRBV5-1 TGCGCCAGCAGCCCCAGGACAGGTGGGGAGACCCAGTACTTC CASSPRTGGETQYF
. . TRBJ2-5 TRBV7-9 TGTGCCAGCAGCCACCCCCACAGGAATCAAGAGACCCAGTACTTC CASSHPHRNQETQYF
once . TRBJ2-7 TRBV27 TGTGCCAGCAGAACTTACGGTCAGGCGGGGAACTCCTACGAGCAGTACTTC CASRTYGQAGNSYEQYF
. . TRBJ2-7 TRBV9 TGTGCCAGCAGCGTAGAAGTGACAGCCTACGAGCAGTACTTC CASSVEVTAYEQYF
. . TRBJ2-7 TRBV27 TGTGCCAGCAGTTTGAATGGGCAGGGTCTAGGGGAGCAGTACTTC CASSLNGQGLGEQYF
. TRBD1 TRBJ1-2 TRBV19 TGTGCCAGTAGTATTGACTACAGGGGCTATGGCTACACCTTC CASSIDYRGYGYTF
. . TRBJ2-1 TRBV10-3 TGTGCCATCAGACTTACAGAGGGAAGGTACAATGAGCAGTTCTTC CAIRLTEGRYNEQFF
. TRBD1 TRBJ2-5 TRBV7-2 TGTGCCAGCAGCTCAGCAGGGGGCGCCGGGACCCAGTACTTC CASSSAGGAGTQYF
. . TRBJ1-2 TRBV19 TGTGCCAGTAGTTTCGGTGACTATGGCTACACCTTC CASSFGDYGYTF
. . TRBJ2-3 TRBV7-9 TGTGCCACCCCGGGTGGCGGGATTAGCACAGATACGCAGTATTTT CATPGGGISTDTQYF
. . TRBJ1-1 TRBV5-1 TGCGCCAGCAGCTTACAGCAGAACACTGAAGCTTTCTTT CASSLQQNTEAFF
. . TRBJ1-5 TRBV28 TGTGCCAGCAGGACAGGATCCTATCAGCCCCAGCATTTT CASRTGSYQPQHF
. . TRBJ2-2 TRBV7-3 TGTGCCAGCAGCTCCTCCCGAACATTTAACACCGGGGAGCTGTTTTTT CASSSSRTFNTGELFF